This note documents a single TCR beta chain sequence. No cognate antigen has been identified for it. Base qualities are not at hand, and no much larger clone is one base apart. TCRbeta CDR3 regions were amplified from genomic DNA using the immunoSEQ Assay, a bias-controlled multiplex PCR. Turning to the authors' computational methods: Nucleated cell counts per sample were estimated from amplification of reference gene primers within the assay. To quantify the absolute abundance of each unique TCRbeta CDR3 rearrangement, sequence reads were collapsed and filtered. For each sample, productive Simpson clonality was calculated by taking the square root of Simpson's diversity index across productive rearrangements. TCRdb's version of the immuneACCESS table is confined to in-frame rearrangements and falls short of the full clone set. An unresolved V gene accounts for under half of the shortfall where checked; the remainder is of unknown origin. Clone size and V and J calls were adopted from that table, with D and trimming inferred from the DNA. Within this sample are around 700,000 clones, with 70% to 90% of them counted one time only. Together, the top ten hold approximately 0.25% of the sample.

The data originate from a study of blood T cell repertoires in COVID-19 (dated by TCRdb to about 2020). Study-wide context: The collaborator samples originated in the United States, Italy and Spain and spanned the acute and convalescent phases of COVID-19. The material from the prospective study consisted of cDNA or gDNA derived from T cells, B-cell-depleted T cells, or PBMCs. The dataset comprised deeply sampled blood TCRbeta repertoires from subjects exposed to, actively infected with, or recovered from COVID-19. The repertoires were released in a freely available public database meant as a resource for research on the immune response to SARS-CoV-2. The samples were drawn from two sources: the first 160 participants of the ongoing ImmuneRACE study, and 1,200 or so subjects contributed by 6 global collaborators. Nearly every sample came with metadata listing a de-identified subject ID, COVID-19 status, age in years and sex. Where available, HLA class I and class II types were obtained from metadata supplied by the sample provider rather than from assay-based typing.

General findings and caveats noted by the study authors: Clinical and demographic metadata were provided uncurated, with the amount varying by source and participant.

Collaborating institutions collected whole blood in K2EDTA tubes following their own protocols. Collaborator samples were shipped for TCRbeta analysis as frozen whole blood, isolated PBMCs, or DNA extracted from either sample type. This TCR was sampled from a woman in her late teens or twenties with acute or convalescent COVID-19. Sequenced input: peripheral blood.

At the DNA level, the sequence is TGTGCCAGCAGCGAATCAAGGGGTGGGCAGGAGCTAAACTATGGCTACACCTTC. Translated, it gives CASSESRGGQELNYGYTF. This chain joins TRBV9 to TRBJ1-2; the D gene is perhaps TRBD1, on 5 matching bases. CDR1 and CDR2 are read off the germline V gene as SGDLS and YYNGEE. From its cysteine to its phenylalanine, the CDR3 spans 18 amino acids. The CDR3 DNA has 54 bases and is translated from base 1. V was cut back by 3 bases and J by 2 bases, leaving a gap of 23 bases between them.